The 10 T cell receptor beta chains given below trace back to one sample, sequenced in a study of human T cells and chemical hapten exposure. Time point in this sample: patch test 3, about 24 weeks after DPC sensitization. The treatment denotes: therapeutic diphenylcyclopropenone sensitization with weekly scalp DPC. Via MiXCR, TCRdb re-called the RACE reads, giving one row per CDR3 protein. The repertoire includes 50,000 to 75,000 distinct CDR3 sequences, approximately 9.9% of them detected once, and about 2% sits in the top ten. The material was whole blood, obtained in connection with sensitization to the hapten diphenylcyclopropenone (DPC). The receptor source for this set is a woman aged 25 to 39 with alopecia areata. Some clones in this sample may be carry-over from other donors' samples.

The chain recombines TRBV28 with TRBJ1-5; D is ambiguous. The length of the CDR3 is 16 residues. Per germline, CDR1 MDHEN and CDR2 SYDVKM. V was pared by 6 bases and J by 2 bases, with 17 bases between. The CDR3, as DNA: TGTGCCAGCAGCGGCTGGCGAGGTTTGGGCAATCAGCCCCAGCATTTT. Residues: CASSGWRGLGNQPQHF.

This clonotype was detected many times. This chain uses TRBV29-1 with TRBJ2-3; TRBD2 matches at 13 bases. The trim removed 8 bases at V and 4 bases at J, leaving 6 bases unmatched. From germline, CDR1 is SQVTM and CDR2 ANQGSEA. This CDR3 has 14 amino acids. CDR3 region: CSFGLAGESDTQYF. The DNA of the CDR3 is TGCAGCTTCGGACTAGCGGGAGAATCAGATACGCAGTATTTT.

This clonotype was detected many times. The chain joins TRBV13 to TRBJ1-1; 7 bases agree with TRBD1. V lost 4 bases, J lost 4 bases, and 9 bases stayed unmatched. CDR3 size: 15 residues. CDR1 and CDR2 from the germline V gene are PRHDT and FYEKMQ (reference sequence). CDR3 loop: CASSSQGTEGTEAFF. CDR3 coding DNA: TGTGCCAGCAGCTCGCAAGGGACAGAAGGCACTGAAGCTTTCTTT.

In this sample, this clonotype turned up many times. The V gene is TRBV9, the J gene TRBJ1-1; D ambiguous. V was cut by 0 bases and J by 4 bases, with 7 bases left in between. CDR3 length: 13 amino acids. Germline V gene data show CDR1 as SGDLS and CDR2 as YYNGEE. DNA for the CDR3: TGTGCCAGCAGCGTAGGGGGTAGCACTGAAGCTTTCTTT. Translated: CASSVGGSTEAFF.

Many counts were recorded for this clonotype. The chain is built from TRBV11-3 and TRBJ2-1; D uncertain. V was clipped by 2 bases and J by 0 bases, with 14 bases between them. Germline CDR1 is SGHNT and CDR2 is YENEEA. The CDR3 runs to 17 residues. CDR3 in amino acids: CASSLILSSGSYNEQFF. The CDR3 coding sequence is TGTGCCAGCAGCTTAATTCTGTCTTCGGGCTCCTACAATGAGCAGTTCTTC. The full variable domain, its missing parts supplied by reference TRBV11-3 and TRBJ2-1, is EAGVVQSPRYKIIEKKQPVAFWCNPISGHNTLYWYLQNLGQGPELLIRYENEEAVDDSQLPKDRFSAERLKGVDSTLKIQPAELGDSAVYLCASSLILSSGSYNEQFFGPGTRLTVL.

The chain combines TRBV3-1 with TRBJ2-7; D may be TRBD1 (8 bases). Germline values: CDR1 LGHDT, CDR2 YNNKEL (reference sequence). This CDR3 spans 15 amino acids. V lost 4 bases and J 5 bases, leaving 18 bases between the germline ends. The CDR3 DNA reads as TGTGCCAGCAGCCCCGGACAGGGAGGGACCCACGAGCAGTACTTC. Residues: CASSPGQGGTHEQYF.

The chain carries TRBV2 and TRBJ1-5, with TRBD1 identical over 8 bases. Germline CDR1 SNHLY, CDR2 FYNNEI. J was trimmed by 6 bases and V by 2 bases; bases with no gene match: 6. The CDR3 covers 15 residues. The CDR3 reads CASSENRGNGQPQHF. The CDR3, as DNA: TGTGCCAGCAGTGAAAACAGGGGGAACGGTCAGCCCCAGCATTTT.

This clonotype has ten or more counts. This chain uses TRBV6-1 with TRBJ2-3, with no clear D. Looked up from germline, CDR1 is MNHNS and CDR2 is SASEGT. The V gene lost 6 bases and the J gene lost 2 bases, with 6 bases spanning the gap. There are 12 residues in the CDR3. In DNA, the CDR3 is TGTGCCAGCAGAAGGGACACAGATACGCAGTATTTT. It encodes CASRRDTDTQYF.

The CDR3 here is CASRGSGTDTQYF. As DNA, the CDR3 is TGTGCCAGCAGGGGTAGTGGCACAGATACGCAGTATTTT. The chain has TRBV12-3 or TRBV12-4 and TRBJ2-3; D call uncertain. V lost 6 bases, J lost 1 base, and 8 bases lay in between. The CDR3 is made up of 13 amino acids.

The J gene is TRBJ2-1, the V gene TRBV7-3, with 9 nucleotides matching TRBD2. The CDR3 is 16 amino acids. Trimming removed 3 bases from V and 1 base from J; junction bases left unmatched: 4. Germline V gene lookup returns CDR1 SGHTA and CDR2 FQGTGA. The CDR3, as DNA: TGTGCCAGCAGCTTTGCGGGGGGGCCTTCCTACAATGAGCAGTTCTTC. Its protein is CASSFAGGPSYNEQFF.